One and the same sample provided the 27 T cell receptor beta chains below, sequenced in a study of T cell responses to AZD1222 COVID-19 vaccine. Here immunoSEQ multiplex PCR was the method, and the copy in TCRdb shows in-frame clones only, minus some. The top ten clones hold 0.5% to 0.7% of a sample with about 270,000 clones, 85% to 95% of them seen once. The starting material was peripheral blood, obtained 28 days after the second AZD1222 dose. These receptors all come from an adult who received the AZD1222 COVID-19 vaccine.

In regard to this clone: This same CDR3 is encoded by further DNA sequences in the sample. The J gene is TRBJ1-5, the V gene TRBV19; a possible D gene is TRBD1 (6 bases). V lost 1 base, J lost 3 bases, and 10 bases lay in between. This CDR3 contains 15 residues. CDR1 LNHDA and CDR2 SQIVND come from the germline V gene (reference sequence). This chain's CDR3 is CASSIGGGFNQPQHF. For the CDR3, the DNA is TGTGCCAGTAGTATAGGAGGGGGGTTCAATCAGCCCCAGCATTTT.

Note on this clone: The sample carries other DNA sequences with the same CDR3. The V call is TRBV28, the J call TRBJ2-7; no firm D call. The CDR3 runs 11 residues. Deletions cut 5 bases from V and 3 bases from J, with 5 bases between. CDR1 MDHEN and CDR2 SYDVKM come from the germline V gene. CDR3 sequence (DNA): TGTGCCAGCAGTAGAGACTACGAGCAGTACTTC. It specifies CASSRDYEQYF.

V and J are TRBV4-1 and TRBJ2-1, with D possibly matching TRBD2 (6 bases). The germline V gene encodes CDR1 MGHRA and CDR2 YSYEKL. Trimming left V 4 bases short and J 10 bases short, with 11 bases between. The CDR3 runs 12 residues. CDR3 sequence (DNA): TGCGCCAGCAGCCTCCCGGCGGGGGAGCAGTTCTTC. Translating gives CASSLPAGEQFF.

The CDR3 DNA reads as TGTGCCAGCAGTATACTCGGACAGAACAGGGGTGAGACCCAGTACTTC. Translated: CASSILGQNRGETQYF. J is TRBJ2-5 and V is TRBV5-4; TRBD1 matches 7 bases. The CDR3 is 16 amino acids. V lost 5 bases and J lost 5; bases outside the gene matches: 15. Germline assignment: CDR1 SGHNT and CDR2 YYREEE (reference sequence).

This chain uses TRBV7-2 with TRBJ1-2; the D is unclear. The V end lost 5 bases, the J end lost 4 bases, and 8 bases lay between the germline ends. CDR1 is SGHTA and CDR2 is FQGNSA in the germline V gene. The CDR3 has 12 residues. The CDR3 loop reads CASSLTSYGYTF. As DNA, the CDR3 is TGTGCCAGCAGCCTTACATCCTATGGCTACACCTTC.

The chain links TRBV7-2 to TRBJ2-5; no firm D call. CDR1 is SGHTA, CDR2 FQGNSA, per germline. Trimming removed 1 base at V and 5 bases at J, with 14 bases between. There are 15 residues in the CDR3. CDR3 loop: CASSLGPRRQETQYF. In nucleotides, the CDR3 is TGTGCCAGCAGCTTAGGACCGCGACGGCAGGAGACCCAGTACTTC.

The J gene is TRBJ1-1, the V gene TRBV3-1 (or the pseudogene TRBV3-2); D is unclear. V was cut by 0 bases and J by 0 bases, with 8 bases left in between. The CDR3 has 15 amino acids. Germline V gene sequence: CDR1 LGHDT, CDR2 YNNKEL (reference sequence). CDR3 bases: TGTGCCAGCAGCCAAGATCCGGGTATGAACACTGAAGCTTTCTTT. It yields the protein CASSQDPGMNTEAFF.

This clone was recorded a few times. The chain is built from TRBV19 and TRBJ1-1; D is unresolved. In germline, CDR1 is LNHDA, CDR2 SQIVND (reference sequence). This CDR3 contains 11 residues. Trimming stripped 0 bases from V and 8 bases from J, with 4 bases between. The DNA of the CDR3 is TGTGCCAGTAGTATAGAGGCAGAAGCTTTCTTT. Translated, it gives CASSIEAEAFF.

CDR3 in amino acids: CASSPRDRLNQPQHF. The DNA of the CDR3 is TGTGCCAGCAGCCCCAGGGACAGGCTAAATCAGCCCCAGCATTTT. This chain links TRBV7-8 with TRBJ1-5, with TRBD1 identical over 8 bases. This CDR3 contains 15 residues. Unmatched junction bases numbered 7, after V lost 5 bases and J lost 4 bases. The germline CDR1 and CDR2 sequences are SGHVS and FQNEAQ.

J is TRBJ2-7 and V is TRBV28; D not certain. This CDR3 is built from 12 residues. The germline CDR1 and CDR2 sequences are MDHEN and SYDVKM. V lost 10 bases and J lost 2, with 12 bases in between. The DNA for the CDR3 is TGTGCCACCTGGACCAGTCCCTACGAGCAGTACTTC. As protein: CATWTSPYEQYF.

The CDR3 region is CASSLGAPTGLGYTF. CDR3 coding DNA: TGTGCCAGCAGCTTAGGGGCCCCGACAGGGCTCGGCTACACCTTC. V usage is TRBV7-2 and J usage is TRBJ1-2; 7 bases match TRBD1. This CDR3 is built from 15 residues. The germline V gene has CDR1 SGHTA and CDR2 FQGNSA. The V gene end was trimmed by 1 base and the J gene end by 8 bases; junction bases not matched to a gene: 10.

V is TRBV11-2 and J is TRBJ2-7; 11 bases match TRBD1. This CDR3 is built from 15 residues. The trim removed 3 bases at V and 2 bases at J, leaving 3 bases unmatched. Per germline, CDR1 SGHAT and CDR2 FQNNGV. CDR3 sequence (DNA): TGTGCCAGCAGCTTCGGGACAGGGGGTCCCTACGAGCAGTACTTC. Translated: CASSFGTGGPYEQYF.

The CDR3 nucleotides read TGTGCCAGCAGAGCCGGGGCTCCGCGCAATCAGCCCCAGCATTTT. Translation gives CASRAGAPRNQPQHF. The genes are TRBV2 and TRBJ1-5; the D gene is possibly TRBD1 (5 bases). The length of the CDR3 is 15 residues. Germline V gives CDR1 SNHLY, CDR2 FYNNEI. V lost 6 bases and J lost 2, with 14 bases in between.

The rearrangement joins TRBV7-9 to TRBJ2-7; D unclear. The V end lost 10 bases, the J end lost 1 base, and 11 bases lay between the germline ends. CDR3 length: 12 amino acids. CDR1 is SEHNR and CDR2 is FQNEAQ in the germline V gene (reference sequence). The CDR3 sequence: CATTHGSYEQYF. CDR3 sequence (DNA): TGTGCCACCACACATGGATCCTACGAGCAGTACTTC. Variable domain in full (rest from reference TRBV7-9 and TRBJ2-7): DTGVSQNPRHKITKRGQNVTFRCDPISEHNRLYWYRQTLGQGPEFLTYFQNEAQLEKSRLLSDRFSAERPKGSFSTLEIQRTEQGDSAMYLCATTHGSYEQYFGPGTRLTVT.

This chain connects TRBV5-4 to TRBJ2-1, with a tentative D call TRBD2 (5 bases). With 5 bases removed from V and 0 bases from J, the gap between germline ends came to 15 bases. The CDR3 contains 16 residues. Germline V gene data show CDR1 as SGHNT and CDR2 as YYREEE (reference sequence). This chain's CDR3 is CASSRFWRTSYNEQFF. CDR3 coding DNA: TGTGCCAGCAGTCGCTTTTGGAGGACCTCCTACAATGAGCAGTTCTTC.

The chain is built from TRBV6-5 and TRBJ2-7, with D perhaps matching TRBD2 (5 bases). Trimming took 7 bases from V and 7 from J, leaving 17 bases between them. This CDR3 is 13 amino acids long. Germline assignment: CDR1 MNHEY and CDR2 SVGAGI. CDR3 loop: CASTGLRQMEQYF. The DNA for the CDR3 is TGTGCCAGCACCGGACTTCGGCAGATGGAGCAGTACTTC.

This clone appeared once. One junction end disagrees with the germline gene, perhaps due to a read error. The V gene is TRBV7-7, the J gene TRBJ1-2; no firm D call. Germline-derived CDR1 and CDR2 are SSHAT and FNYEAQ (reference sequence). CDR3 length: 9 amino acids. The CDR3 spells CASSPCYTF. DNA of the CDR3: TGTGCTAGCAGCCCCTGCTACACCTTC.

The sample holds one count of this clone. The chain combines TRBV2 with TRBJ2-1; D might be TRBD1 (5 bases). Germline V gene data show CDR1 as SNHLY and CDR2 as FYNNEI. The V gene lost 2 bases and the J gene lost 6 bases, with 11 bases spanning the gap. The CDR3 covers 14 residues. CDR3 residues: CASSEQGRVNEQFF. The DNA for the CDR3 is TGTGCCAGCAGTGAACAAGGCAGGGTCAATGAGCAGTTCTTC.

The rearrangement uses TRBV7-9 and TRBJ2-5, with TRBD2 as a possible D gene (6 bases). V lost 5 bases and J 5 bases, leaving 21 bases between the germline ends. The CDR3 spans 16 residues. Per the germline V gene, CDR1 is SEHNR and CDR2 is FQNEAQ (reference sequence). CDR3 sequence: CASSPPTRRAGETQYF. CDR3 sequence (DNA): TGTGCCAGCAGCCCCCCGACACGGAGGGCCGGTGAGACCCAGTACTTC. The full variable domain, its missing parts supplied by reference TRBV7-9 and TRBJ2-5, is DTGVSQNPRHKITKRGQNVTFRCDPISEHNRLYWYRQTLGQGPEFLTYFQNEAQLEKSRLLSDRFSAERPKGSFSTLEIQRTEQGDSAMYLCASSPPTRRAGETQYFGPGTRLLVL.

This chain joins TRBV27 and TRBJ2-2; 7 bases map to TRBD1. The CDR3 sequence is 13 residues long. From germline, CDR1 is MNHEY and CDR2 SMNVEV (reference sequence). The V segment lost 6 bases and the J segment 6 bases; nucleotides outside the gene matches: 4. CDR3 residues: CASREQGAGELFF. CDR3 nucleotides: TGTGCCAGCAGGGAGCAGGGGGCCGGGGAGCTGTTTTTT.

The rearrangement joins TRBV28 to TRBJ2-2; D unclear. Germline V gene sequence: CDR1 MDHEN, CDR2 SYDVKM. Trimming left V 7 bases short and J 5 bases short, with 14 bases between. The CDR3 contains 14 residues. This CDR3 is CASTSGQRTGELFF. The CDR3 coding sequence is TGTGCCAGCACCTCGGGTCAGAGGACCGGGGAGCTGTTTTTT. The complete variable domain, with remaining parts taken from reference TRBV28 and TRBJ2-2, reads DVKVTQSSRYLVKRTGEKVFLECVQDMDHENMFWYRQDPGLGLRLIYFSYDVKMKEKGDIPEGYSVSREKKERFSLILESASTNQTSMYLCASTSGQRTGELFFGEGSRLTVL.

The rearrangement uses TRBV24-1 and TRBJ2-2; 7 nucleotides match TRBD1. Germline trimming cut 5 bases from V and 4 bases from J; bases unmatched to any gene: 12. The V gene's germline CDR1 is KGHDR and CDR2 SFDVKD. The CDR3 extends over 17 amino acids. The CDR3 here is CATSARGQGVSTGELFF. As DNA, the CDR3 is TGTGCCACCAGTGCCAGAGGCCAGGGGGTATCCACCGGGGAGCTGTTTTTT.

The CDR3 DNA sequence: TGTGCCAGCTTCACCAGTTCGATCCCACAAGAGACCCAGTACTTC. This sequence encodes CASFTSSIPQETQYF. The V gene is TRBV18, the J gene TRBJ2-5, with unresolved D. The CDR3 contains 15 residues. Germline V CDR1 and CDR2: KGHSH, LQKENI. Trimming removed 7 bases from V and 2 bases from J, with 17 bases in between. The whole variable domain, remainder taken from reference TRBV18 and TRBJ2-5, is NAGVMQNPRHLVRRRGQEARLRCSPMKGHSHVYWYRQLPEEGLKFMVYLQKENIIDESGMPKERFSAEFPKEGPSILRIQQVVRGDSAAYFCASFTSSIPQETQYFGPGTRLLVL.

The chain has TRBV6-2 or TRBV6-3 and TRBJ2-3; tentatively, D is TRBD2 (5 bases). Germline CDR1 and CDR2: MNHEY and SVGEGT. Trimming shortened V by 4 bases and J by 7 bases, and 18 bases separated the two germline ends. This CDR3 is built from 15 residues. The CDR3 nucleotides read TGTGCCAGCAGTTTAAGTCGGGTGGACTTAAATACGCAGTATTTT. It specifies CASSLSRVDLNTQYF.

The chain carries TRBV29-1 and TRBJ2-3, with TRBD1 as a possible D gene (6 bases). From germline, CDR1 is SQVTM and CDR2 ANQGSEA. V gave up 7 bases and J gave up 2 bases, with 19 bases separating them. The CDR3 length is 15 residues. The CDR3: CSAIPWGTTTDTQYF. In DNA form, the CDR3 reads TGCAGCGCGATCCCCTGGGGGACAACCACAGATACGCAGTATTTT.

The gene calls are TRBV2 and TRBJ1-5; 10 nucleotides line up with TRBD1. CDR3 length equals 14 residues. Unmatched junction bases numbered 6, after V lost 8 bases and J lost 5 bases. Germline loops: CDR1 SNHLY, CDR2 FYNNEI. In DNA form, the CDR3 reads TGTGCCAGCGGGGACAGGGGAACCCATCAGCCCCAGCATTTT. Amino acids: CASGDRGTHQPQHF.

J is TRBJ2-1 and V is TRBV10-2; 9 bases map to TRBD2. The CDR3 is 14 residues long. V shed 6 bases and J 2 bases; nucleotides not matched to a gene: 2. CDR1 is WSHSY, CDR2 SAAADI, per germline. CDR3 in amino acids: CASSPSGAYNEQFF. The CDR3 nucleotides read TGCGCCAGCAGCCCTAGCGGGGCCTACAATGAGCAGTTCTTC.